The 12 T cell receptor beta chains in this list originate from one sample, sequenced in a study of shared T cell receptors in the human thymus. Measured with immunoSEQ multiplex PCR; TCRdb has only the in-frame clones, and not every one. The table shows about 660,000 clones, with more than 70% occurring only once. Another study also made use of these data, one on human thymus T cells.

The source material was thymocytes. Source of these receptors: a boy in the first two years of life with a congenital heart defect.

The chain carries TRBV11-2 and TRBJ2-3; 12 nucleotides line up with TRBD2. Trimming removed 5 bases from V and 6 bases from J; junction bases left unmatched: 12. From germline, CDR1 is SGHAT and CDR2 FQNNGV. The CDR3 length is 17 residues. The CDR3 DNA is TGTGCCAGCAGCCCCCCCCCTACTAGCGGGAGGAAGGATACGCAGTATTTT. The encoded protein is CASSPPPTSGRKDTQYF.

The rearrangement links TRBV11-3 to TRBJ2-7, with D possibly TRBD2 on 5 matching bases. CDR1 and CDR2 (germline): SGHNT, YENEEA. V was pared by 1 base and J by 5 bases, with 12 bases between. The length of the CDR3 is 14 residues. The CDR3, as DNA: TGTGCCAGCAGCTTAGTGAGGGAGTGGGACGAGCAGTACTTC. Amino acid sequence: CASSLVREWDEQYF.

V is TRBV6-6 and J is TRBJ1-5; D is unresolved. V lost 5 bases and J lost 2, with 13 bases in between. CDR1 and CDR2 (germline): MNHNY, SVGAGI (reference sequence). The CDR3 runs 15 residues. Written as DNA, the CDR3 is TGTGCCAGCAGTCTTGGGCGCAGATGCAATCAGCCCCAGCATTTT. Its protein is CASSLGRRCNQPQHF.

In regard to this clone: Compared with germline, one end of the junction differs, possibly owing to a read error. The CDR3 DNA reads as TGTGCCAGCATTGAAACAGGGGGATTGGGCTACACCTTC. Translated: CASIETGGLGYTF. This chain connects TRBV25-1 to TRBJ1-2; the match to TRBD1 covers 8 bases. CDR1 and CDR2 from the germline V gene are MGHDK and SYGVNS. The CDR3 runs to 13 residues.

V usage is TRBV15 and J usage is TRBJ2-1; 10 nucleotides line up with TRBD2. This CDR3 has 20 residues. Losses at the gene ends were 3 bases for V and 7 bases for J; bases not matched to a gene: 21. Germline V gene data show CDR1 as LNHNV and CDR2 as YYDKDF (reference sequence). The chain's CDR3 is CATSRPIGVAGGIPKNEQFF. The CDR3 DNA reads as TGTGCCACCAGCAGGCCGATCGGGGTAGCGGGAGGTATCCCTAAAAATGAGCAGTTCTTC. Together with reference TRBV15 and TRBJ2-1, the CDR3 gives the full variable domain: DAMVIQNPRYQVTQFGKPVTLSCSQTLNHNVMYWYQQKSSQAPKLLFHYYDKDFNNEADTPDNFQSRRPNTSFCFLDIRSPGLGDTAMYLCATSRPIGVAGGIPKNEQFFGPGTRLTVL.

V and J are TRBV19 and TRBJ2-6; D ambiguous. The CDR3 contains 14 residues. Trimming cost V 5 bases and J 2 bases, with 7 bases left between them. The germline V gene has CDR1 LNHDA and CDR2 SQIVND (reference sequence). The CDR3 DNA is TGTGCCAGTAGTTGGAGAACTGGGGCCAACGTCCTGACTTTC. Its translation: CASSWRTGANVLTF.

The chain links TRBV5-6 to TRBJ1-5; weak D call: TRBD1 (5 bases). The CDR3 sequence is 16 residues long. Trimming removed 0 bases from V and 4 bases from J, with 14 bases in between. Germline-derived CDR1 and CDR2 are SGHDT and YYEEEE. As DNA, the CDR3 is TGTGCCAGCAGCTTGGCGGGGGATCGGCGGAATCAGCCCCAGCATTTT. Amino acids: CASSLAGDRRNQPQHF.

CDR3 in DNA: TGTGCTAGTGGTTTGATCGACAGGGGCCTGGGGGAGCTGTTTTTT. Translated, it gives CASGLIDRGLGELFF. This rearrangement joins TRBV12-5 to TRBJ2-2, with 8 bases aligning to TRBD1. Trimming at V came to 2 bases and at J to 8 bases, leaving 7 bases not matched to a gene. Per germline, CDR1 LGHNT and CDR2 FRNRAP. The CDR3 totals 15 residues.

The rearrangement links TRBV7-9 to TRBJ2-1; 16 bases are a match to TRBD2. This CDR3 contains 17 residues. After removal of 4 bases from V and 10 bases from J, the junction contained 10 bases not matched to a gene. In germline, CDR1 is SEHNR, CDR2 FQNEAQ (reference sequence). CDR3 amino acids: CASSSPGLAGGQGEQFF. The CDR3, as DNA: TGTGCCAGCAGCTCCCCGGGACTAGCGGGAGGGCAGGGGGAGCAGTTCTTC.

The genes are TRBV2 and TRBJ1-5, with 9 positions matching TRBD1. After removal of 4 bases from V and 2 bases from J, the junction contained 3 bases not matched to a gene. The CDR3 totals 15 residues. Looked up from germline, CDR1 is SNHLY and CDR2 is FYNNEI. CDR3 region: CASSGTGVGNQPQHF. CDR3 sequence (DNA): TGTGCCAGCAGTGGGACAGGGGTGGGCAATCAGCCCCAGCATTTT.

CDR3 sequence (DNA): TGTGCCAGCTCACCAGAGCAAAAGGGGGCCCGGACTGAAGCTTTCTTT. Amino acid sequence: CASSPEQKGARTEAFF. V and J are TRBV18 and TRBJ1-1, with 7 positions matching TRBD1. Germline V lookup: CDR1 KGHSH, CDR2 LQKENI. J was trimmed by 5 bases and V by 2 bases; bases with no gene match: 11. The CDR3 consists of 16 residues.

The CDR3 spells CASSFGTGRGTEAFF. CDR3 coding DNA: TGTGCCAGCAGCTTCGGGACAGGCAGGGGAACTGAAGCTTTCTTT. The gene calls are TRBV7-6 and TRBJ1-1; 8 bases fit TRBD1. V shed 3 bases and J 5 bases; nucleotides not matched to a gene: 8. The germline V gene has CDR1 SGHVS and CDR2 FNYEAQ. The CDR3 covers 15 residues.